This TCR beta chain was found in a study of CD8+CD57+ T cells in acquired aplastic anemia. Overall study context: Sorted CD4+ and CD8+ cells gave an average of roughly 3.2 ug of DNA.

Researchers used genomic DNA as the template to profile TCR beta VDJ and CDR3. TCRdb fed the reads into MiXCR, producing one record per CDR3 protein. The table has fewer than 300,000 distinct CDR3 sequences, approximately 82% seen once. Individuals selected for sequencing had exhibited CD8+CD57+ cell expansion on flow cytometry. Blood came from patients not yet given any therapy. V was clipped by 4 bases and J by 4 bases, with 17 bases between them. The CDR3 totals 14 residues. Germline V gene lookup returns CDR1 SQVTM and CDR2 ANQGSEA. The sequenced sample consisted of sorted CD4+, CD8+, or CD8+CD57+ T cells (not recorded which) from PBMCs. The chain has TRBV29-1 and TRBJ2-7; D is perhaps TRBD2 (6 bases). The TCR was taken from a human donor with aplastic anemia. CDR3 protein: CSVGGRGNTYEQYF. In DNA form, the CDR3 reads TGCAGCGTTGGGGGTCGGGGGAATACATACGAGCAGTACTTC.